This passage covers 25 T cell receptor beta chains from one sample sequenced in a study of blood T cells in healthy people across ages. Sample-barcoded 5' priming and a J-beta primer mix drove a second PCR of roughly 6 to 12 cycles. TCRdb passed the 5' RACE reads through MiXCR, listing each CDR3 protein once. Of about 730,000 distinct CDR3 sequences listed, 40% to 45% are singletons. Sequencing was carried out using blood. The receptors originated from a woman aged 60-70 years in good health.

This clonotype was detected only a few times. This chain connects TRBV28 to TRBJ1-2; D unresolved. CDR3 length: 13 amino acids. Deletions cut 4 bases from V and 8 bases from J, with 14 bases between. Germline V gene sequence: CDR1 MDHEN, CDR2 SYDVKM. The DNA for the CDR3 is TGTGCCAGCAGTTATGCTGGTGGGAGAGGCTACACCTTC. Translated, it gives CASSYAGGRGYTF.

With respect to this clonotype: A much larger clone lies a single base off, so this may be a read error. CDR3 region: CASSPRGQGRYNEQFF. CDR3 coding DNA: TGTGCCAGCAGTCCACGCGGACAGGGGCGATACAATGAGCAGTTCTTC. The chain is built from TRBV27 and TRBJ2-1; 9 bases line up with TRBD1. Looked up from germline, CDR1 is MNHEY and CDR2 is SMNVEV (reference sequence). Trimming at V came to 5 bases and at J to 4 bases, leaving 9 bases not matched to a gene. The CDR3 totals 16 residues.

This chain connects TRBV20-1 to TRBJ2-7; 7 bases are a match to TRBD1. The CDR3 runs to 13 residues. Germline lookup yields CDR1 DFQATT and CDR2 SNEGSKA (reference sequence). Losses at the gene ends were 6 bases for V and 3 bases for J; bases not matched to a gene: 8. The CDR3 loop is CSAPKTGRYEQYF. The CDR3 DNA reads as TGCAGTGCGCCAAAGACAGGGCGCTACGAGCAGTACTTC.

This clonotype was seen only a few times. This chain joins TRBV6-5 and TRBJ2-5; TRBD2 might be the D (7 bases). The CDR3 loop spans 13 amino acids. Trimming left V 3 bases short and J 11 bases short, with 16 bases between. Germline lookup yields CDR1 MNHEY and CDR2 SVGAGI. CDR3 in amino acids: CASSYSGEGEQYF. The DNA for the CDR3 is TGTGCCAGCAGTTATTCAGGGGAGGGTGAGCAGTACTTC.

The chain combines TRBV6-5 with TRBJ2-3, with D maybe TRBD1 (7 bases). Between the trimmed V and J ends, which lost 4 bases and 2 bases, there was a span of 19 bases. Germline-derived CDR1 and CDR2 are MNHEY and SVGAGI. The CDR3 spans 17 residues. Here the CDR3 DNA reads TGTGCCAGCAGTTCCCGAGGAGGGGGCAGTCCCACAGATACGCAGTATTTT. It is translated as CASSSRGGGSPTDTQYF.

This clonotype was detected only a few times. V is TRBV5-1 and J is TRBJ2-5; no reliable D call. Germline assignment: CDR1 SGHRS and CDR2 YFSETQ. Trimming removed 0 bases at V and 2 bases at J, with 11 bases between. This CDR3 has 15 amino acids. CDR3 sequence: CASSLGPSRQETQYF. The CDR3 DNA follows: TGCGCCAGCAGCTTGGGCCCTTCGAGGCAAGAGACCCAGTACTTC.

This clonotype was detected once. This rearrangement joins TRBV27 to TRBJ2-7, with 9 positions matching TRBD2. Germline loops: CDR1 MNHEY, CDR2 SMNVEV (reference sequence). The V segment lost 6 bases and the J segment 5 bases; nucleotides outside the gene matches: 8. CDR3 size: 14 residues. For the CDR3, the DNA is TGTGCCAGCAGGGATAGCGGGAGTGTCAACGAGCAGTACTTC. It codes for CASRDSGSVNEQYF.

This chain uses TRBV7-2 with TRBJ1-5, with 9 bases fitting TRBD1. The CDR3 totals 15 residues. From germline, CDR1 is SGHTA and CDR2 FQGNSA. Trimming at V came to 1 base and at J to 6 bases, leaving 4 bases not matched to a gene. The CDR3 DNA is TGTGCCAGCAGCTTAGATTGGGACAGGGTTCAGCCCCAGCATTTT. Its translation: CASSLDWDRVQPQHF. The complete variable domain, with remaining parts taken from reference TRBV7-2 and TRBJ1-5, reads GAGVSQSPSNKVTEKGKDVELRCDPISGHTALYWYRQSLGQGLEFLIYFQGNSAPDKSGLPSDRFSAERTGGSVSTLTIQRTQQEDSAVYLCASSLDWDRVQPQHFGDGTRLSIL.

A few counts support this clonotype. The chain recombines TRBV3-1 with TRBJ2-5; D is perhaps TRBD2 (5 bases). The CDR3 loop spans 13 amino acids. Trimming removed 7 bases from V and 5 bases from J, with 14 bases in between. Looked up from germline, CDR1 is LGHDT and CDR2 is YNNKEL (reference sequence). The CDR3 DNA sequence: TGTGCCAGCAACCTGATCGGCGGGGAGACCCAGTACTTC. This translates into CASNLIGGETQYF.

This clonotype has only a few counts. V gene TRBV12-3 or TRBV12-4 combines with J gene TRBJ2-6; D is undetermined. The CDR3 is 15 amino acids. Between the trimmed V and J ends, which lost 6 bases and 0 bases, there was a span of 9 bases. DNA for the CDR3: TGTGCCAGCAGCTTGTCCGACTCTGGGGCCAACGTCCTGACTTTC. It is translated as CASSLSDSGANVLTF.

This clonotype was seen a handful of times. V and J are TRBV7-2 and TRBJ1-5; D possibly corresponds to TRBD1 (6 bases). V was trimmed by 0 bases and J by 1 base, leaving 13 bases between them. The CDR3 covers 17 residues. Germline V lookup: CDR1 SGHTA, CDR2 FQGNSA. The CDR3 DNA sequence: TGTGCCAGCAGCTTAGCGCCCGGGGGCATAAGCAATCAGCCCCAGCATTTT. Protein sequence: CASSLAPGGISNQPQHF.

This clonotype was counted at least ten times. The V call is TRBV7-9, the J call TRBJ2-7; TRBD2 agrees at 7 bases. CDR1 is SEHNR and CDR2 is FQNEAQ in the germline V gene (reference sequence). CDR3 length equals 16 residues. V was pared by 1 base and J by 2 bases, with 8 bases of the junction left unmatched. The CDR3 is CASSLVEAGDPYEQYF. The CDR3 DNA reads TGTGCCAGCAGCTTAGTCGAGGCGGGAGACCCCTACGAGCAGTACTTC.

The CDR3 sequence: CAWSSVRGGNEQYF. Here the CDR3 DNA reads TGTGCCTGGAGTAGTGTGCGGGGGGGCAATGAGCAGTACTTC. The rearrangement links TRBV30 to TRBJ2-7; 9 bases map to TRBD2. This CDR3 contains 14 residues. The junction had 9 bases not matched to a gene; V was cut back by 2 bases and J by 7 bases. Germline CDR1 GTSNPN, CDR2 SVGIG (reference sequence).

CDR3 nucleotides: TGCGCCAGCAGCTTGTATTTTGAGGGAGAGGGCGAGCAGTACTTC. Translation gives CASSLYFEGEGEQYF. The gene calls are TRBV5-1 and TRBJ2-7; the D gene is possibly TRBD2 (5 bases). Germline V gene data show CDR1 as SGHRS and CDR2 as YFSETQ. V lost 1 base to trimming and J lost 6 bases, with 17 bases between them. This CDR3 comprises 15 residues.

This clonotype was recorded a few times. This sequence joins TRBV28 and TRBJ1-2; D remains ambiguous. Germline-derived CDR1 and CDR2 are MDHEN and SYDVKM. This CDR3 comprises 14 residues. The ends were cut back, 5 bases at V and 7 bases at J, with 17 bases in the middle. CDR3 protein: CASSDLMRSGGYTF. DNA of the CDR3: TGTGCCAGCAGTGATTTAATGCGGTCGGGTGGCTACACCTTC.

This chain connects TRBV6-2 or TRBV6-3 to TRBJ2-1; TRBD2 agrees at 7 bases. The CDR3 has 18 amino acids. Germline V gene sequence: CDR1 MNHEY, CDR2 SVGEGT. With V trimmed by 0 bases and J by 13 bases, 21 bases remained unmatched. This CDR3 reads CASSYSVTGLVGEETQFF. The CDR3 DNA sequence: TGTGCCAGCAGTTACTCCGTAACAGGACTAGTGGGAGAAGAGACCCAGTTCTTC.

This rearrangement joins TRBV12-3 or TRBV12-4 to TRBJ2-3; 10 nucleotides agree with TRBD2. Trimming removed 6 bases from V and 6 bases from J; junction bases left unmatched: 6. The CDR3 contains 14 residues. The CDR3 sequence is CASRKAGGRDTQYF. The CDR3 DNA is TGTGCCAGCAGAAAAGCGGGAGGGCGTGATACGCAGTATTTT.

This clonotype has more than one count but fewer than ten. DNA for the CDR3: TGTGCCAGCAGCTTTAGCCAGGCAATGGGGGAGCAGTTCTTC. Translated: CASSFSQAMGEQFF. This chain connects TRBV7-2 to TRBJ2-1; no definite D call. There are 14 residues in the CDR3. CDR1 is SGHTA and CDR2 is FQGNSA in the germline V gene. V lost 3 bases and J lost 10, with 16 bases in between.

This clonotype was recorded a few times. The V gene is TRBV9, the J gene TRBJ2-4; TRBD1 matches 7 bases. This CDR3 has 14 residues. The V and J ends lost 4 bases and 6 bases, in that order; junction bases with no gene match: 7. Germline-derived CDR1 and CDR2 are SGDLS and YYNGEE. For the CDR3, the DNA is TGTGCCAGCAGCCCCCCCGGGACAGTAAACATTCAGTACTTC. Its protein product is CASSPPGTVNIQYF.

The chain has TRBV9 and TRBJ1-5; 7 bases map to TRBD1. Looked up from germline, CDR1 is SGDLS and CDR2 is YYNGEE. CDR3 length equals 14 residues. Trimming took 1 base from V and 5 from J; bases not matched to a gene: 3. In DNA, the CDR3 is TGTGCCAGCAGCGTAACAGGGGACGATCAGCCCCAGCATTTT. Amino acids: CASSVTGDDQPQHF.

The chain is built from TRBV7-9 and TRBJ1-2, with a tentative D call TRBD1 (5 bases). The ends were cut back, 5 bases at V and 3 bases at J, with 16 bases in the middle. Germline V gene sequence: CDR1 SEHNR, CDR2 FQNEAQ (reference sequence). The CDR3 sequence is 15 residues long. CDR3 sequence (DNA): TGTGCCAGCAGCCTTACGAGGGGTTCCTACTATGGCTACACCTTC. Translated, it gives CASSLTRGSYYGYTF.

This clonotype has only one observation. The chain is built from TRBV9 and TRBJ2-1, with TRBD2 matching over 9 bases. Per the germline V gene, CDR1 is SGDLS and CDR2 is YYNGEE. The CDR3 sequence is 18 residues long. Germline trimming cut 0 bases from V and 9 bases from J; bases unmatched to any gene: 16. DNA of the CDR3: TGTGCCAGCAGCGTAGGAATGAGTGGCGGGGGGGCCGGGAGTGAGCAGTTCTTC. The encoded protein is CASSVGMSGGGAGSEQFF.

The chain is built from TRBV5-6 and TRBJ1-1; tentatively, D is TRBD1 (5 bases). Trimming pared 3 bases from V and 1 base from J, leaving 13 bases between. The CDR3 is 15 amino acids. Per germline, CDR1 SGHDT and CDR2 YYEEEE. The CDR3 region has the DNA TGTGCCAGCAGCTACCCCACCGGGACGAACACTGAAGCTTTCTTT. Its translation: CASSYPTGTNTEAFF.

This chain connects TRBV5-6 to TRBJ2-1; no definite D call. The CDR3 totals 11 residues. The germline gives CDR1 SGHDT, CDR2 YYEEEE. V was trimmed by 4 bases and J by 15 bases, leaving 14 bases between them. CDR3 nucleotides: TGTGCCAGCAGCCGAGAGTATAAGCTGTTCTTC. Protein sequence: CASSREYKLFF.

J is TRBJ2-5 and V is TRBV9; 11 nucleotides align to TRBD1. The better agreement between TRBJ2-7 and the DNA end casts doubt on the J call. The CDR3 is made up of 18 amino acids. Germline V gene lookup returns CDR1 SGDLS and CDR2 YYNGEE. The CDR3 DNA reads TGTGCCAGCAGCGTAGGGTCCCCGGACAGGGGGCTAGGCTACGAGCAGTACTTC. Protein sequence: CASSVGSPDRGLGYEQYF.